The 29 T cell receptor beta chains listed next were all sequenced from one sample in a study of T-cell memory formation after mild COVID-19. In TCRdb, the 5' RACE reads were re-called with MiXCR into one record per CDR3 protein. The data show under 300,000 distinct CDR3 sequences, roughly 8% seen once. Sequenced: PBMCs or a T cell subset sorted from them (not recorded which). The receptors were gathered from a man between 18 and 29 years old who had mild COVID-19 (a few samples of this study predate the infection). Cell type and time point are not known.

This chain links TRBV5-1 with TRBJ1-1; 8 bases match TRBD1. Germline V gene data show CDR1 as SGHRS and CDR2 as YFSETQ. The CDR3 length is 16 residues. V lost 0 bases and J lost 4; bases outside the gene matches: 8. The CDR3 reads CASSLAQTGGGTEAFF. DNA of the CDR3: TGCGCCAGCAGCTTGGCCCAAACAGGGGGAGGCACTGAAGCTTTCTTT.

This clonotype was found a few times. This chain links TRBV7-9 with TRBJ1-2, with 9 positions matching TRBD1. V lost 5 bases and J lost 7; bases outside the gene matches: 8. Germline assignment: CDR1 SEHNR and CDR2 FQNEAQ (reference sequence). There are 14 residues in the CDR3. CDR3 protein: CASSPSDRGSGYTF. CDR3 coding DNA: TGTGCCAGCAGCCCGTCGGACAGGGGAAGTGGCTACACCTTC.

V gene TRBV4-3 combines with J gene TRBJ2-4; 7 nucleotides align to TRBD1. The CDR3 has 15 residues. V lost 1 base, J lost 2 bases, and 2 bases stayed unmatched. Per the germline V gene, CDR1 is LGHNA and CDR2 is YSLEER. The CDR3 DNA is TGCGCCAGCAGCCAAGGGACAGGAACCAAAAACATTCAGTACTTC. This codes for CASSQGTGTKNIQYF.

This clonotype was counted ten times or more. This chain joins TRBV7-2 and TRBJ2-3; D ambiguous. The length of the CDR3 is 12 residues. V was clipped by 4 bases and J by 6 bases, with 8 bases between them. Germline-derived CDR1 and CDR2 are SGHTA and FQGNSA. CDR3 coding DNA: TGTGCCAGCAGCTGGCTTAGGGATACGCAGTATTTT. Its protein is CASSWLRDTQYF.

About this clonotype itself: A much larger clonotype is one base distant, so this may be a read error. This chain links TRBV5-1 with TRBJ2-3; D possibly corresponds to TRBD2 (6 bases). The CDR3 totals 14 residues. Germline lookup yields CDR1 SGHRS and CDR2 YFSETQ. CDR3 sequence (DNA): TGCGCCAGCAGCACCCGGACTAACACATATACGCAGTATTTT. Translated, it gives CASSTRTNTYTQYF.

CDR3: CASSPPGRAGGYTF. For the CDR3, the DNA is TGTGCCAGCTCACCACCGGGCAGGGCGGGAGGCTACACCTTC. The J gene is TRBJ1-2, the V gene TRBV18; D may be TRBD1 (5 bases). CDR1 KGHSH and CDR2 LQKENI come from the germline V gene. The length of the CDR3 is 14 residues. The germline V and J ends were trimmed by 0 bases and 8 bases, with 13 bases remaining between them.

The V gene is TRBV6-5, the J gene TRBJ1-2, with TRBD1 as a possible D gene (5 bases). Trimming cost V 5 bases and J 4 bases, with 14 bases left between them. CDR1 is MNHEY and CDR2 is SVGAGI in the germline V gene. The CDR3 spans 14 residues. CDR3 nucleotides: TGTGCCAGCAGTCGTCGGGTGGGGACCTATGGCTACACCTTC. This encodes CASSRRVGTYGYTF.

This clonotype was observed a handful of times. The chain recombines TRBV9 with TRBJ1-4; possible D gene TRBD1, 6 bases. The CDR3 length is 13 residues. Germline CDR1 reads SGDLS; CDR2 reads YYNGEE. Between the trimmed V and J ends, which lost 6 bases and 5 bases, there was a span of 11 bases. The CDR3 nucleotides are TGTGCCAGCAATAGACAGGCGAATGAAAAACTGTTTTTT. As protein: CASNRQANEKLFF.

This clonotype has more than one count but fewer than ten. This chain joins TRBV4-1 and TRBJ2-6; TRBD2 matches 7 bases. The trim removed 8 bases at V and 0 bases at J, leaving 1 base unmatched. This CDR3 spans 14 amino acids. Germline lookup yields CDR1 MGHRA and CDR2 YSYEKL. The CDR3 region is CASRGVSGANVLTF. CDR3 coding DNA: TGCGCCAGCCGGGGGGTCTCTGGGGCCAACGTCCTGACTTTC.

This clonotype has only a few counts. The chain links TRBV6-5 to TRBJ2-1; 11 bases map to TRBD2. Per germline, CDR1 MNHEY and CDR2 SVGAGI. With V trimmed by 10 bases and J by 0 bases, 14 bases remained unmatched. The CDR3 totals 18 residues. CDR3 sequence reads: CATQGVTSGGRSYNEQFF. As DNA, the CDR3 is TGTGCCACCCAGGGGGTCACTAGCGGGGGTCGCTCCTACAATGAGCAGTTCTTC.

V is TRBV27 and J is TRBJ2-2; D not certain. Trimming removed 6 bases from V and 5 bases from J, with 7 bases in between. This CDR3 has 12 amino acids. Per germline, CDR1 MNHEY and CDR2 SMNVEV (reference sequence). This CDR3 is CASSHVTGELFF. As DNA, the CDR3 is TGTGCCAGCAGCCATGTGACCGGGGAGCTGTTTTTT.

This clonotype has more than one count but fewer than ten. The V call is TRBV5-1, the J call TRBJ2-3, with 7 bases aligning to TRBD1. The CDR3 covers 15 residues. J lost 1 base, V lost 5 bases, and 7 bases had no gene match. Germline V gene data show CDR1 as SGHRS and CDR2 as YFSETQ. This CDR3 is CASSMTGFGTDTQYF. In DNA form, the CDR3 reads TGCGCCAGCAGTATGACAGGGTTCGGCACAGATACGCAGTATTTT.

This clonotype was counted between two and nine times. The V gene is TRBV5-1, the J gene TRBJ2-3; 13 bases match TRBD2. Trimming took 2 bases from V and 6 from J; bases not matched to a gene: 6. The germline gives CDR1 SGHRS, CDR2 YFSETQ. The CDR3 runs 16 residues. CDR3 DNA sequence: TGCGCCAGCAGCTTCGCTCCGGGACTAGCGGGGGATACGCAGTATTTT. It yields the protein CASSFAPGLAGDTQYF.

This clonotype was detected ten times or more. V usage is TRBV20-1 and J usage is TRBJ1-1; 8 nucleotides line up with TRBD1. CDR1 is DFQATT and CDR2 is SNEGSKA in the germline V gene (reference sequence). This CDR3 spans 14 amino acids. CDR3 residues: CSPTSGRGPTEAFF. CDR3 bases: TGCAGCCCTACAAGCGGCAGGGGGCCGACTGAAGCTTTCTTT.

This clonotype was counted ten times or more. V and J are TRBV12-3 or TRBV12-4 and TRBJ2-1; possibly TRBD1 or TRBD2 for D (6 bases each). The CDR3 loop spans 14 amino acids. Trimming took 4 bases from V and 7 from J, leaving 14 bases between them. The CDR3 region is CASSSRGGGNEQFF. The CDR3 DNA follows: TGTGCCAGCAGTTCCCGAGGAGGGGGGAATGAGCAGTTCTTC.

The sample holds many counts of this clonotype. The rearrangement uses TRBV5-4 and TRBJ2-3; D unclear. Trimming took 4 bases from V and 4 from J, leaving 13 bases between them. The CDR3 length is 14 residues. Germline loops: CDR1 SGHNT, CDR2 YYREEE (reference sequence). The CDR3 loop is CASSRGSASDTQYF. The CDR3 DNA follows: TGTGCCAGCAGCCGTGGCTCAGCCTCAGATACGCAGTATTTT. The full variable domain, completed using reference TRBV5-4 and TRBJ2-3, is ETGVTQSPTHLIKTRGQQVTLRCSSQSGHNTVSWYQQALGQGPQFIFQYYREEENGRGNFPPRFSGLQFPNYSSELNVNALELDDSALYLCASSRGSASDTQYFGPGTRLTVL.

The sample holds a few counts of this clonotype. The chain has TRBV6-5 and TRBJ2-7; a weak D match, TRBD1 (5 bases). The V end lost 6 bases, the J end lost 4 bases, and 19 bases lay between the germline ends. CDR1 is MNHEY, CDR2 SVGAGI, per germline. The CDR3 length is 15 residues. The CDR3 is CASRPTTEFPYEQYF. In nucleotides, the CDR3 is TGTGCCAGCAGACCTACGACAGAATTTCCTTACGAGCAGTACTTC.

V usage is TRBV10-2 and J usage is TRBJ2-5; a weak D match, TRBD1 (5 bases). Germline assignment: CDR1 WSHSY and CDR2 SAAADI. Trimming shortened V by 4 bases and J by 4 bases, and 13 bases separated the two germline ends. The CDR3 consists of 14 residues. The CDR3 sequence is CASSGQGFAETQYF. In nucleotides, the CDR3 is TGCGCCAGCAGTGGGCAGGGTTTCGCAGAGACCCAGTACTTC.

The chain joins TRBV6-2 or TRBV6-3 to TRBJ2-1, with D uncertain. Trimming stripped 0 bases from V and 2 bases from J, with 11 bases between. The CDR3 consists of 16 residues. Germline loops: CDR1 MNHEY, CDR2 SVGEGT. This chain's CDR3 is CASSYSRLDPYNEQFF. CDR3 coding DNA: TGTGCCAGCAGTTACTCGAGGCTAGATCCCTACAATGAGCAGTTCTTC.

This chain connects TRBV20-1 to TRBJ2-2; 8 positions agree with TRBD1. CDR1 is DFQATT, CDR2 SNEGSKA, per germline (reference sequence). The CDR3 loop spans 14 amino acids. After removal of 6 bases from V and 3 bases from J, the junction contained 6 bases not matched to a gene. Here the CDR3 DNA reads TGCAGTGCGCCGGGGACAGGAGACACCGGGGAGCTGTTTTTT. Protein sequence: CSAPGTGDTGELFF.

This clonotype turned up a few times. This chain connects TRBV27 to TRBJ2-1; TRBD1 aligns across 7 bases. The CDR3 has 12 amino acids. The ends lost 6 bases at V and 9 bases at J; junction bases unmatched: 5. Germline V CDR1 and CDR2: MNHEY, SMNVEV (reference sequence). In nucleotides, the CDR3 is TGTGCCAGCAGCGTTAACAGGGGTGAGCAGTTCTTC. The encoded protein is CASSVNRGEQFF.

V usage is TRBV29-1 and J usage is TRBJ2-5; D unclear. Trimming shortened V by 4 bases and J by 5 bases, and 14 bases separated the two germline ends. This CDR3 has 13 residues. The germline V gene encodes CDR1 SQVTM and CDR2 ANQGSEA. The CDR3 region is CSVGRATKETQYF. CDR3 coding DNA: TGCAGCGTTGGACGGGCGACAAAGGAGACCCAGTACTTC.

The table lists this clonotype with many counts. This chain uses TRBV5-1 with TRBJ1-3; D is unresolved. V lost 0 bases and J 2 bases, leaving 9 bases between the germline ends. Germline loops: CDR1 SGHRS, CDR2 YFSETQ. The CDR3 extends over 15 amino acids. The CDR3 spells CASSLEPGTGNTIYF. In DNA form, the CDR3 reads TGCGCCAGCAGCTTGGAACCCGGGACTGGAAACACCATATATTTT.

This clonotype was seen only a few times. This rearrangement joins TRBV7-9 to TRBJ1-3; D unresolved. The CDR3 contains 14 residues. V lost 5 bases and J 4 bases, leaving 12 bases between the germline ends. The germline CDR1 and CDR2 sequences are SEHNR and FQNEAQ (reference sequence). CDR3 loop: CASSALGRGNTIYF. CDR3 DNA sequence: TGTGCCAGCAGCGCATTAGGCCGCGGAAACACCATATATTTT.

The table lists this clonotype with a few counts. The J gene is TRBJ2-7, the V gene TRBV19; 11 bases align to TRBD1. CDR3 size: 16 residues. After removal of 5 bases from V and 6 bases from J, the junction contained 12 bases not matched to a gene. Per germline, CDR1 LNHDA and CDR2 SQIVND (reference sequence). CDR3 sequence (DNA): TGTGCCAGTAGTGAAGACGGGACAGGGGGTAACGGCGAGCAGTACTTC. It codes for CASSEDGTGGNGEQYF.

This chain uses TRBV12-2 with TRBJ2-7; whether TRBD1, the table's D call, matches the DNA was not checked. TRBV12-2 is a documented pseudogene. The CDR3 covers 15 residues. The CDR3 DNA is TGTGCAAGTCGCACCCGCCGGGACAGGGGCTACGAGCAGTACGTC. It encodes CASRTRRDRGYEQYV.

This rearrangement joins TRBV12-3 or TRBV12-4 to TRBJ2-4, with D perhaps matching TRBD2 (6 bases). The length of the CDR3 is 17 residues. V lost 2 bases and J lost 2, with 16 bases in between. CDR3 region: CASSLPEGGATKNIQYF. CDR3 coding DNA: TGTGCCAGCAGTTTACCGGAGGGAGGCGCGACCAAAAACATTCAGTACTTC.

This clonotype was seen a handful of times. CDR3 protein: CASSLESSGEETQYF. CDR3 sequence (DNA): TGCGCCAGCAGCTTGGAGTCTAGCGGGGAAGAGACCCAGTACTTC. This sequence joins TRBV5-1 and TRBJ2-5; 9 nucleotides agree with TRBD2. Germline trimming cut 0 bases from V and 3 bases from J; bases unmatched to any gene: 3. The germline gives CDR1 SGHRS, CDR2 YFSETQ. CDR3 length: 15 residues.

This clonotype was seen more than once but under ten times. The chain carries TRBV15 and TRBJ2-1; D is unresolved. The CDR3 sequence is 16 residues long. V shed 0 bases and J shed 0 bases, with 9 bases lying between them. Germline assignment: CDR1 LNHNV and CDR2 YYDKDF (reference sequence). The CDR3 nucleotides read TGTGCCACCAGCAGAGATCACGGCAGCTCCTACAATGAGCAGTTCTTC. Its translation: CATSRDHGSSYNEQFF.